The entry below gives a single TCR beta chain sequence along with its context. Its specificity is unknown. The record originates from a study of CD8 T cells in ankylosing spondylitis. The study's findings and limits: Seemingly distinctive of ankylosing spondylitis blood was a TCR beta motif formed by eight highly homologous variants.

The germline V gene encodes CDR1 ENHRY and CDR2 SYGVKD. This CDR3 spans 14 amino acids. After removal of 7 bases from V and 0 bases from J, the junction contained 5 bases not matched to a gene. One entry per CDR3 protein, called by TCRdb with MiXCR from the 5' RACE reads. The sample yields more than 650,000 distinct CDR3 sequences, 10% to 15% seen once. V and J are TRBV10-3 and TRBJ2-5, with TRBD1 matching 7 bases. Sequenced input: blood, either unsorted or a sorted T cell fraction (not recorded which). This sequence was found in a male donor with ankylosing spondylitis. The DNA of the CDR3 is TGTGCCATCATGAAAGGACAGGACCAAGAGACCCAGTACTTC. It translates to CAIMKGQDQETQYF.